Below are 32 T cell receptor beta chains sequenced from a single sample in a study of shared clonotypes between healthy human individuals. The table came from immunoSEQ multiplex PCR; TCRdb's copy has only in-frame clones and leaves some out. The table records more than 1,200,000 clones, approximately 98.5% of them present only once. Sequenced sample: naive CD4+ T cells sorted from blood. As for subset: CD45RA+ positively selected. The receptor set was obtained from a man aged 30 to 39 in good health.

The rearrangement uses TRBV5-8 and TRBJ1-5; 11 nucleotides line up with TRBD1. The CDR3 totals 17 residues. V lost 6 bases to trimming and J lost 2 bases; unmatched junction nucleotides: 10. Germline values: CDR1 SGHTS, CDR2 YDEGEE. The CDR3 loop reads CASNRRGTGGRNQPQHF. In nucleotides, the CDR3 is TGTGCCAGCAACCGAAGGGGGACAGGGGGGCGCAATCAGCCCCAGCATTTT.

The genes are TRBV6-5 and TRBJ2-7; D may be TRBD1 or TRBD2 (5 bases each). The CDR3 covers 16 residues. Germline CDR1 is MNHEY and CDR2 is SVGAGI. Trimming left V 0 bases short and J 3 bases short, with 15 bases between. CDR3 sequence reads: CASSYSRGLSIYEQYF. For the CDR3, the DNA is TGTGCCAGCAGTTACTCGAGGGGCCTCTCTATCTACGAGCAGTACTTC.

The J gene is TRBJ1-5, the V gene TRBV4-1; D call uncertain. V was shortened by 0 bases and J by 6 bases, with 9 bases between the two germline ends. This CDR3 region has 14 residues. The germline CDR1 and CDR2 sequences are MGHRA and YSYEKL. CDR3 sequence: CASSQDILGQPQHF. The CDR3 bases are TGCGCCAGCAGCCAAGACATATTGGGTCAGCCCCAGCATTTT.

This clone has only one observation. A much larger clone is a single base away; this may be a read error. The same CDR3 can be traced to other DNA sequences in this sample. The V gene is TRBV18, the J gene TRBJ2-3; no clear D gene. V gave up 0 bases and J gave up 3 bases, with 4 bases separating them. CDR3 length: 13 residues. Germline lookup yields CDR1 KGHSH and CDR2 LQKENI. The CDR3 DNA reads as TGTGCCAGCTCACCACCGAGAACAGATACGCAGTATTTT. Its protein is CASSPPRTDTQYF.

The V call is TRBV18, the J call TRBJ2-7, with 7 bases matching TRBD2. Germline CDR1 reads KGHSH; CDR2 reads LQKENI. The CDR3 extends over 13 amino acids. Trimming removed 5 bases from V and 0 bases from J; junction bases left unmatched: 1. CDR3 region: CASSGTISYEQYF. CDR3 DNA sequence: TGTGCCAGCTCAGGGACTATCTCCTACGAGCAGTACTTC.

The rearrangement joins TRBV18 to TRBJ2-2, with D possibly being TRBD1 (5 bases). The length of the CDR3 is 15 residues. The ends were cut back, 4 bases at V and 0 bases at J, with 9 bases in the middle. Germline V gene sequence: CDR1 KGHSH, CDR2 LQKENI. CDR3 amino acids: CASSHQGSNTGELFF. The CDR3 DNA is TGTGCCAGCTCACATCAGGGCTCGAACACCGGGGAGCTGTTTTTT.

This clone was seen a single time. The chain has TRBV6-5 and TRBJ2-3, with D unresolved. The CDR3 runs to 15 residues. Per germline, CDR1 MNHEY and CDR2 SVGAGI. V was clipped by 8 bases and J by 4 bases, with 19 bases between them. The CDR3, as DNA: TGTGCCAGCGGGGTGGCAACTATTAGTTCAGATACGCAGTATTTT. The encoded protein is CASGVATISSDTQYF.

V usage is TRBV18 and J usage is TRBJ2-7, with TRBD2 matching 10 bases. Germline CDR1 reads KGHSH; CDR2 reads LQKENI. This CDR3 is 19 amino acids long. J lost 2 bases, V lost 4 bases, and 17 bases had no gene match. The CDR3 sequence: CASSLTMLLLAGVTYEQYF. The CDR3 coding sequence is TGTGCCAGCTCACTGACTATGCTACTCCTAGCGGGGGTAACCTACGAGCAGTACTTC.

The CDR3 nucleotides are TGTGCCAGCAGCTTAGCCTACACTGAAGCTTTCTTT. Translating gives CASSLAYTEAFF. This rearrangement joins TRBV7-9 to TRBJ1-1; D is undetermined. The germline CDR1 and CDR2 sequences are SEHNR and FQNEAQ (reference sequence). There are 12 residues in the CDR3. The germline V and J ends were trimmed by 0 bases and 3 bases, with 2 bases remaining between them.

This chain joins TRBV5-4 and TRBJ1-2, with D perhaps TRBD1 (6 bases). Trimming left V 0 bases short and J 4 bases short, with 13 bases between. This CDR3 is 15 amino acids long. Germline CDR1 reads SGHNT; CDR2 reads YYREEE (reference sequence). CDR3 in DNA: TGTGCCAGCAGCTTGGTAGGCAGGGGATTCTATGGCTACACCTTC. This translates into CASSLVGRGFYGYTF.

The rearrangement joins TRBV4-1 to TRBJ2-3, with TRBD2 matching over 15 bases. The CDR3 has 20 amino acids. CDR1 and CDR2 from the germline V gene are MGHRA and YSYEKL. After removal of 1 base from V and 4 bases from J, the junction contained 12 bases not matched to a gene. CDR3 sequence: CASSQVPPGLAGGWADTQYF. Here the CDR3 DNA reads TGCGCCAGCAGCCAAGTCCCTCCGGGACTAGCGGGAGGATGGGCAGATACGCAGTATTTT.

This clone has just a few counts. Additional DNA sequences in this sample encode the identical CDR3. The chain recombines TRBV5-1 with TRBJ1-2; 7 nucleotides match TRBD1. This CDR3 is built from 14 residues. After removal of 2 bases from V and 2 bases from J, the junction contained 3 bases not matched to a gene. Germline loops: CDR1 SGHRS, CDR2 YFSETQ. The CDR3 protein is CASSLTQGNYGYTF. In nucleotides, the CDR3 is TGCGCCAGCAGCTTAACACAGGGGAACTATGGCTACACCTTC.

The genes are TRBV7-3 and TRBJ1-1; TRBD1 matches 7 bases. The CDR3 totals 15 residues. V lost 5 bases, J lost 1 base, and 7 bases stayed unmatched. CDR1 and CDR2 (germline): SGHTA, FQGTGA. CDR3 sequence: CASSPLGGKNTEAFF. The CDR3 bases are TGTGCCAGCAGCCCCCTAGGGGGCAAGAACACTGAAGCTTTCTTT.

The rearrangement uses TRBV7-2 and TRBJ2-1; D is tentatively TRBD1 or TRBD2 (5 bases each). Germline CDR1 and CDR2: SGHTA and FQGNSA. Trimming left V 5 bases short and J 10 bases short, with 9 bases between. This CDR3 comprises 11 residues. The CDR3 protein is CASSTGTEQFF. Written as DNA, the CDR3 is TGTGCCAGCAGCACCGGGACCGAGCAGTTCTTC.

This CDR3 is CASSPRSANEQFF. The CDR3 bases are TGTGCCAGCAGCCCCAGGAGCGCTAATGAGCAGTTCTTC. The chain uses TRBV7-9 and TRBJ2-1; no firm D call. The CDR3 is 13 amino acids. The germline V and J ends were trimmed by 5 bases and 7 bases, with 12 bases remaining between them. Looked up from germline, CDR1 is SEHNR and CDR2 is FQNEAQ (reference sequence).

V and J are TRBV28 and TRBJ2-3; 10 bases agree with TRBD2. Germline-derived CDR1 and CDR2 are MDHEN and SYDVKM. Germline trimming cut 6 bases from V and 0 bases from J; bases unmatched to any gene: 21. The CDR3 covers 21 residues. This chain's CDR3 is CASRDPGLAEKGATSTDTQYF. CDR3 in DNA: TGTGCCAGCAGAGACCCCGGACTAGCGGAAAAGGGAGCCACTAGCACAGATACGCAGTATTTT.

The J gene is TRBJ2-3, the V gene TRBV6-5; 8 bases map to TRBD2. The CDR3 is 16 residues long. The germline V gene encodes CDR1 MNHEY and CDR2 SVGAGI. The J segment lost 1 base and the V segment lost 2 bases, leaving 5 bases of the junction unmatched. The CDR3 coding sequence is TGTGCCAGCAGTTACGGCGGGGGGACGGGCACAGATACGCAGTATTTT. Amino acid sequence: CASSYGGGTGTDTQYF.

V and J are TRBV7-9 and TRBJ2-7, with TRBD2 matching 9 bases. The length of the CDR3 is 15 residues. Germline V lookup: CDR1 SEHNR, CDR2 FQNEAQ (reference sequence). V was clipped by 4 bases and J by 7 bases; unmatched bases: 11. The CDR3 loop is CASSSREGRRYEQYF. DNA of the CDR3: TGTGCCAGCAGCTCGCGGGAGGGCCGGCGGTATGAGCAGTACTTC.

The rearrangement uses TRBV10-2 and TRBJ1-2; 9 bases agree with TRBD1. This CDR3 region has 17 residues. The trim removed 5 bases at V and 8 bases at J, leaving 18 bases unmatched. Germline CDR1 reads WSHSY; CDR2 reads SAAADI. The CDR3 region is CASSNLNRDRVIYGYTF. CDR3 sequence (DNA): TGCGCCAGCAGTAACTTAAACCGGGACAGGGTTATTTACGGCTACACCTTC.

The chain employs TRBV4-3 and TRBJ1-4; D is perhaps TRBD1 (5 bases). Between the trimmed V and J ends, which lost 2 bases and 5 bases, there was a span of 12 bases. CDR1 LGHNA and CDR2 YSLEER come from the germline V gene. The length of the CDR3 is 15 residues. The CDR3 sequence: CASSQSWGQNEKLFF. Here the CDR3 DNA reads TGCGCCAGCAGCCAAAGTTGGGGCCAGAATGAAAAACTGTTTTTT.

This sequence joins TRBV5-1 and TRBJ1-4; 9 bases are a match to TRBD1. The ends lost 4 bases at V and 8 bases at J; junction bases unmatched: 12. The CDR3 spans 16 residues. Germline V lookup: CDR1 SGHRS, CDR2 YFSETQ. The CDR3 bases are TGCGCCAGCAGCCCTATAGGACAGGGGATCGGCGAAAAACTGTTTTTT. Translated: CASSPIGQGIGEKLFF. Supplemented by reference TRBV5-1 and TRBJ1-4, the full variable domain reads KAGVTQTPRYLIKTRGQQVTLSCSPISGHRSVSWYQQTPGQGLQFLFEYFSETQRNKGNFPGRFSGRQFSNSRSEMNVSTLELGDSALYLCASSPIGQGIGEKLFFGSGTQLSVL.

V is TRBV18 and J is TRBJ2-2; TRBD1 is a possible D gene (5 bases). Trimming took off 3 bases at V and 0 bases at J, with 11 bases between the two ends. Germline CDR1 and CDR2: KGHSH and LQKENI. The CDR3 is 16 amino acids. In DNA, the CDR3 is TGTGCCAGCTCACCTATGACAGTCGCGAACACCGGGGAGCTGTTTTTT. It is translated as CASSPMTVANTGELFF.

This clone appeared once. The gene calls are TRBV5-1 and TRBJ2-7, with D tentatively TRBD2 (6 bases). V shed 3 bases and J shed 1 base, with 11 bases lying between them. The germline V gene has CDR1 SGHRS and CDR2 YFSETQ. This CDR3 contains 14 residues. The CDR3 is CASSWRGRSYEQYF. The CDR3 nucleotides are TGCGCCAGCAGCTGGCGGGGTCGGTCCTACGAGCAGTACTTC.

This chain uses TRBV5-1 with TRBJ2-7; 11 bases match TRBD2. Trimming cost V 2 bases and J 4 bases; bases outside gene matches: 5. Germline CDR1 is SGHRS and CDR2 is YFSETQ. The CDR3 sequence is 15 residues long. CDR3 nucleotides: TGCGCCAGCAGCTTACTAGCGGGAGATAGGTACGAGCAGTACTTC. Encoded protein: CASSLLAGDRYEQYF.

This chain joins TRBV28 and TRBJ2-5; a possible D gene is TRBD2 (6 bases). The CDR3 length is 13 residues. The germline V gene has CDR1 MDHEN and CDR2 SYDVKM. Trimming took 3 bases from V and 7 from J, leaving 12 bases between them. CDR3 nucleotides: TGTGCCAGCAGTTTTTCGGGAGTCGGGACCCAGTACTTC. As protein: CASSFSGVGTQYF.

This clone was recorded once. CDR3 nucleotides: TGTGCCAGCAGTTCCTTGGGGGGAGGGTCCTACGAGCAGTACTTC. Translated, it gives CASSSLGGGSYEQYF. This chain links TRBV6-5 with TRBJ2-7; 7 nucleotides line up with TRBD2. The CDR3 consists of 15 residues. Germline V gene lookup returns CDR1 MNHEY and CDR2 SVGAGI. V trimming: 4 bases; J trimming: 1 base; junction bases outside the gene matches: 7.

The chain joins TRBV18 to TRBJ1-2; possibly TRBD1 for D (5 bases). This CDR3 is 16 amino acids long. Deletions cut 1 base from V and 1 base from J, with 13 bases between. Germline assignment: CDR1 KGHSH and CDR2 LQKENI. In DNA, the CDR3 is TGTGCCAGCTCACCACTATACCGGGACCGTAACTATGGCTACACCTTC. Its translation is CASSPLYRDRNYGYTF.

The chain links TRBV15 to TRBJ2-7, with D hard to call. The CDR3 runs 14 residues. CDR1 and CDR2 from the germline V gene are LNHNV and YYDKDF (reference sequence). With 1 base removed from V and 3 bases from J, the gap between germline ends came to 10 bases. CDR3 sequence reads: CATSRGARRYEQYF. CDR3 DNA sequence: TGTGCCACCAGCAGAGGGGCACGCCGCTACGAGCAGTACTTC.

CDR3 in DNA: TGCGCCAGCCGGTTTTTCTTAGCGGGGGTCACAGATACGCAGTATTTT. As protein: CASRFFLAGVTDTQYF. The V and J genes are TRBV5-1 and TRBJ2-3; TRBD2 aligns across 9 bases. The CDR3 sequence is 16 residues long. Germline V gene data show CDR1 as SGHRS and CDR2 as YFSETQ. With V trimmed by 7 bases and J by 2 bases, 11 bases remained unmatched.

CDR3 sequence: CASSEGNQPQHF. For the CDR3, the DNA is TGCGCCAGCAGTGAGGGAAATCAGCCCCAGCATTTT. The chain employs TRBV10-2 and TRBJ1-5; D is uncertain. The CDR3 length is 12 residues. V dropped 2 bases and J dropped 4 bases, with 3 bases sitting between them. Germline CDR1 reads WSHSY; CDR2 reads SAAADI.

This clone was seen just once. The CDR3: CASTDSDGEKLFF. The CDR3 nucleotides are TGTGCCAGCACGGACAGCGACGGGGAAAAACTGTTTTTT. V and J are TRBV27 and TRBJ1-4, with D tentatively TRBD1 (6 bases). This CDR3 has 13 amino acids. CDR1 is MNHEY, CDR2 SMNVEV, per germline (reference sequence). The V end lost 7 bases, the J end lost 8 bases, and 14 bases lay between the germline ends.

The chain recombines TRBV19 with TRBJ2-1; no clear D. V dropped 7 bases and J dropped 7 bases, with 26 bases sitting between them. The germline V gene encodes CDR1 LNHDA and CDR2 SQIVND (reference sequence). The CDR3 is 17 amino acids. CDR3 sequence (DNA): TGTGCCAGTAAGCCCCACTCCGCCCGGTCTCCACGGAATGAGCAGTTCTTC. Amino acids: CASKPHSARSPRNEQFF.